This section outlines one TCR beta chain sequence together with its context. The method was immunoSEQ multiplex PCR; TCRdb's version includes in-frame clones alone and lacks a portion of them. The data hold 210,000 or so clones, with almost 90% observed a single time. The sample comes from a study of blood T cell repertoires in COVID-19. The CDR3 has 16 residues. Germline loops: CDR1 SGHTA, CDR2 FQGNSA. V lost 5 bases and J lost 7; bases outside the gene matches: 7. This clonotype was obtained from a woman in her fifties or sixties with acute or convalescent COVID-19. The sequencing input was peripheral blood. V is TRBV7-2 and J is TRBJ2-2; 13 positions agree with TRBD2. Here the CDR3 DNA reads TGTGCCAGCAGCGACGGACTAGCGGGAGTGAACGGGGAGCTGTTTTTT. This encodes CASSDGLAGVNGELFF. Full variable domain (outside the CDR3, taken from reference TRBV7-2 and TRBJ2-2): GAGVSQSPSNKVTEKGKDVELRCDPISGHTALYWYRQSLGQGLEFLIYFQGNSAPDKSGLPSDRFSAERTGGSVSTLTIQRTQQEDSAVYLCASSDGLAGVNGELFFGEGSRLTVL.